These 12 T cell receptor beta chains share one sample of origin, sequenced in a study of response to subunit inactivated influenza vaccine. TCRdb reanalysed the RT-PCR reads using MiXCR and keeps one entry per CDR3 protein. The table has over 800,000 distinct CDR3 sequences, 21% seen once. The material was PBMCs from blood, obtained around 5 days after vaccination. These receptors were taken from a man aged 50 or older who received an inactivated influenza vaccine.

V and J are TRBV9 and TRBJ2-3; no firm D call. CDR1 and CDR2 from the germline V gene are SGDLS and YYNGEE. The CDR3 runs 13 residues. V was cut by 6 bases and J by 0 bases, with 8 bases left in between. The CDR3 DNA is TGTGCCAGCAAGATGGCTAGCACAGATACGCAGTATTTT. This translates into CASKMASTDTQYF.

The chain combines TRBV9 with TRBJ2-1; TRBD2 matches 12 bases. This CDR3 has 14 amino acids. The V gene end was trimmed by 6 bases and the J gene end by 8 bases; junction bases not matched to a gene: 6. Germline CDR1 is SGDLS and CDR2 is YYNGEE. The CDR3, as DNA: TGTGCCAGCACATCTAGCGGGGGGGTCGATGAGCAGTTCTTC. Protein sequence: CASTSSGGVDEQFF.

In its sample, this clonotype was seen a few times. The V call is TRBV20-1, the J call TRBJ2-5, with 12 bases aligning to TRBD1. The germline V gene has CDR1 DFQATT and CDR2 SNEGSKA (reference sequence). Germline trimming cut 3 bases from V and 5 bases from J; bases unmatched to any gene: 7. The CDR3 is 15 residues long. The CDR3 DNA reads TGCAGTGCTAGTCTGGGACAGGGGGCTCGGGAGACCCAGTACTTC. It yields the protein CSASLGQGARETQYF.

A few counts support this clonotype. As DNA, the CDR3 is TGTGCCACCAGTGCCGGGACAAGGAATGAAAAACTGTTTTTT. It encodes CATSAGTRNEKLFF. The rearrangement uses TRBV24-1 and TRBJ1-4; TRBD1 is a possible D gene (6 bases). This CDR3 is 14 amino acids long. Germline CDR1 KGHDR, CDR2 SFDVKD. V shed 5 bases and J shed 5 bases, with 11 bases lying between them.

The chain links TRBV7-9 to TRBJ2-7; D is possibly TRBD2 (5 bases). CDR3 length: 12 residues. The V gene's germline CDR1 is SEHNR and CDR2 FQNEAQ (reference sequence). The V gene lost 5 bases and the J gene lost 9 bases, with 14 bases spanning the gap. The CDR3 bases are TGTGCCAGCAGCGCGGGCCTCGGGTGGCAGTACTTC. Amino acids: CASSAGLGWQYF.

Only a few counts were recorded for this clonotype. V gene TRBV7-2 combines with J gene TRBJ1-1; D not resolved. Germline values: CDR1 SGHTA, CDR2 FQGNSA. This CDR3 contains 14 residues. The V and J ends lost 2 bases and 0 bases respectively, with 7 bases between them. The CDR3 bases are TGTGCCAGCAGCTTAAGCAACCTGAACACTGAAGCTTTCTTT. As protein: CASSLSNLNTEAFF.

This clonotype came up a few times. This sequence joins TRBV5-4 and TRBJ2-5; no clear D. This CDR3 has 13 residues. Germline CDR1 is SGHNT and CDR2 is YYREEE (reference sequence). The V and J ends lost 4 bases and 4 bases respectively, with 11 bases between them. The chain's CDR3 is CASSRIQGETQYF. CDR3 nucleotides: TGTGCCAGCAGCCGAATTCAAGGAGAGACCCAGTACTTC. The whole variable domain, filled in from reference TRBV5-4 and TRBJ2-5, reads ETGVTQSPTHLIKTRGQQVTLRCSSQSGHNTVSWYQQALGQGPQFIFQYYREEENGRGNFPPRFSGLQFPNYSSELNVNALELDDSALYLCASSRIQGETQYFGPGTRLLVL.

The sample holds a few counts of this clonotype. In nucleotides, the CDR3 is TGCAGCGTTGTTGGGCATAATGGAGCTTTCTTT. It encodes CSVVGHNGAFF. The V call is TRBV29-1, the J call TRBJ1-1, with unresolved D. Germline CDR1 is SQVTM and CDR2 is ANQGSEA. The CDR3 runs to 11 residues. The ends were cut back, 4 bases at V and 10 bases at J, with 13 bases in the middle.

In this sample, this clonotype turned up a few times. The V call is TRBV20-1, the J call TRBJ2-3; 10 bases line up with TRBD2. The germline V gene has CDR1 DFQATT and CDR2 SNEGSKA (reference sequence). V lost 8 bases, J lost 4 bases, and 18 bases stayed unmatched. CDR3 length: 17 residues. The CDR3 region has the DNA TGCAGTACCGATGGACTAGCGGCCGACACTGCCCCAGATACGCAGTATTTT. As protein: CSTDGLAADTAPDTQYF.

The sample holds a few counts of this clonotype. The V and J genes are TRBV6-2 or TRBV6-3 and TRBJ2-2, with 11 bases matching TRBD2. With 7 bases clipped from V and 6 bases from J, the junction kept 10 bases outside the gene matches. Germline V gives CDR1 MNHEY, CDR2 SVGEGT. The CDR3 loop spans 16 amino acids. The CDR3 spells CASTNGLAGGAGELFF. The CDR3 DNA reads TGTGCCAGCACCAACGGACTAGCGGGTGGGGCCGGGGAGCTGTTTTTT.

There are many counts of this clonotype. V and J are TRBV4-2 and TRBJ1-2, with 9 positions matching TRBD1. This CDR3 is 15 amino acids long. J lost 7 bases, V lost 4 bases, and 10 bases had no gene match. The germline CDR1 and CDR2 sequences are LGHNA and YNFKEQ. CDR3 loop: CASSLGQGRGVGYTF. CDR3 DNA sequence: TGTGCCAGCAGCCTTGGACAGGGGCGAGGAGTTGGCTACACCTTC.

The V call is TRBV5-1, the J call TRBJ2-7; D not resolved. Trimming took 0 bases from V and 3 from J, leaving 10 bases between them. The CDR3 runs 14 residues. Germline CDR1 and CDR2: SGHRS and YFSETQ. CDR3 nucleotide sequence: TGCGCCAGCAGCTTGGCAGCCGCCAACTACGAGCAGTACTTC. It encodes CASSLAAANYEQYF.